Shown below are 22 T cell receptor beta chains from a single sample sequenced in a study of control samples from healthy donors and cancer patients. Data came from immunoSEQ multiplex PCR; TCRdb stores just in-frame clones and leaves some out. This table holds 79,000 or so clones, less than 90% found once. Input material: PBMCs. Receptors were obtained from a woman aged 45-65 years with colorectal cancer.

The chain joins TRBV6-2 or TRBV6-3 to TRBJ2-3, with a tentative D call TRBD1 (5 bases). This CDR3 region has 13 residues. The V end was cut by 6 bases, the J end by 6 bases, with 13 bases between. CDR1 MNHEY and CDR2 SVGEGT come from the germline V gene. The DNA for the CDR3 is TGTGCCAGCAGCGGTCTGACAGACGATACGCAGTATTTT. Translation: CASSGLTDDTQYF.

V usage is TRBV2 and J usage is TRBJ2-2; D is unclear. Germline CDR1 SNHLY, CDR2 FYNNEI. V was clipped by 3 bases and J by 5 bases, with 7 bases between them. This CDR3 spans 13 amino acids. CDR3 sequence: CASSDLGTGELFF. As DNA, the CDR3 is TGTGCCAGCAGTGACCTAGGGACCGGGGAGCTGTTTTTT.

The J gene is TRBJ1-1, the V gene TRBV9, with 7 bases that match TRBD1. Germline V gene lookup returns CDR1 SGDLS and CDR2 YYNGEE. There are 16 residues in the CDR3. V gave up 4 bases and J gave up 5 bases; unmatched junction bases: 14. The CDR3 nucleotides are TGTGCCAGCAGCCCAGGGGGGAGGGGAAAAGGGACTGAAGCTTTCTTT. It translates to CASSPGGRGKGTEAFF.

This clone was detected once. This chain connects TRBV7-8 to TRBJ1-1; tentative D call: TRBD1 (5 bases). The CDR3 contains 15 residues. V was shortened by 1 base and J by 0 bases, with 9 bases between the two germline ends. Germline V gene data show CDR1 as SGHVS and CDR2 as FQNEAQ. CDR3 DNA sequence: TGTGCCAGCAGCTTAGATCGGGGGATGAACACTGAAGCTTTCTTT. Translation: CASSLDRGMNTEAFF. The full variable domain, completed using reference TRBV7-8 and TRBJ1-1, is GAGVSQSPRYKVAKRGQDVALRCDPISGHVSLFWYQQALGQGPEFLTYFQNEAQLDKSGLPSDRFFAERPEGSVSTLKIQRTQQEDSAVYLCASSLDRGMNTEAFFGQGTRLTVV.

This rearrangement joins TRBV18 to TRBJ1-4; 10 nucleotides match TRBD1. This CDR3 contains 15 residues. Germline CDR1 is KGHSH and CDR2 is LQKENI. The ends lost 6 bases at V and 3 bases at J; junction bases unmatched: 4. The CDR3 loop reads CASSGTGAPNEKLFF. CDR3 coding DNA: TGTGCCAGCTCCGGGACAGGGGCCCCTAATGAAAAACTGTTTTTT.

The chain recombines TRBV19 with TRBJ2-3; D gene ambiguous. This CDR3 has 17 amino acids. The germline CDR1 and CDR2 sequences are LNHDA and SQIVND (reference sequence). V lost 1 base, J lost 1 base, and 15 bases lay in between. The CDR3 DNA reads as TGTGCCAGTAGTATAGGGCAGGCCGCTTTCGGCACAGATACGCAGTATTTT. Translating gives CASSIGQAAFGTDTQYF.

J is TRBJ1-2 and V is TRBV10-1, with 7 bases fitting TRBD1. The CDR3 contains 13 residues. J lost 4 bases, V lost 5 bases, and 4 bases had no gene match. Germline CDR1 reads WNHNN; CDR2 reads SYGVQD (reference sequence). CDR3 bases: TGCGCCAGCAGTCCGGACAGGAGCTATGGCTACACCTTC. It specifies CASSPDRSYGYTF.

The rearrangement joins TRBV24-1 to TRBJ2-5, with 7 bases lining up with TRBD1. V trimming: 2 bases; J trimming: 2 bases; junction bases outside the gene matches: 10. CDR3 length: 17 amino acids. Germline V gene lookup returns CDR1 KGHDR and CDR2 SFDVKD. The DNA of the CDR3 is TGTGCCACCAGTGATTCGCCCTTGAGGGGGCGGCAAGAGACCCAGTACTTC. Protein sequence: CATSDSPLRGRQETQYF.

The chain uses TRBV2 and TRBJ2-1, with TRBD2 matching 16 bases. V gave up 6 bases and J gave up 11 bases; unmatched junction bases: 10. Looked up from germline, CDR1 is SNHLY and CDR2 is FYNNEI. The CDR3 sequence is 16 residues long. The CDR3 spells CASRLAGTSGGAQQFF. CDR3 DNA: TGTGCCAGCAGATTAGCCGGGACTAGCGGGGGGGCCCAGCAGTTCTTC.

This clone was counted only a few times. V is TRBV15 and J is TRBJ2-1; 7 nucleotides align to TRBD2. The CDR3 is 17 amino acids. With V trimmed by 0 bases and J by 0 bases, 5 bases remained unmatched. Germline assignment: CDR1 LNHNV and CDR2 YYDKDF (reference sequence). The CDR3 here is CATSREQAGDSYNEQFF. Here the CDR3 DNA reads TGTGCCACCAGCAGAGAGCAGGCGGGGGACTCCTACAATGAGCAGTTCTTC.

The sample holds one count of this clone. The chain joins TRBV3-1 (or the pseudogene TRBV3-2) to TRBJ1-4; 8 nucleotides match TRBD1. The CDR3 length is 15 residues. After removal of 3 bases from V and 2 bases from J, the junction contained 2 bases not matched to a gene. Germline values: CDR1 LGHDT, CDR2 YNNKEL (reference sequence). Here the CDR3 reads CASSQRQGTNEKLFF. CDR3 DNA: TGTGCCAGCAGCCAGCGACAGGGGACTAATGAAAAACTGTTTTTT.

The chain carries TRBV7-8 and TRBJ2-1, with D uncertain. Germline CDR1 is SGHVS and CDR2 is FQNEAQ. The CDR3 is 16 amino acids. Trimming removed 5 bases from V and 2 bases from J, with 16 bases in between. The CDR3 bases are TGTGCCAGCAGCCTTCTATGGGCCCGCACCTACAATGAGCAGTTCTTC. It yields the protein CASSLLWARTYNEQFF.

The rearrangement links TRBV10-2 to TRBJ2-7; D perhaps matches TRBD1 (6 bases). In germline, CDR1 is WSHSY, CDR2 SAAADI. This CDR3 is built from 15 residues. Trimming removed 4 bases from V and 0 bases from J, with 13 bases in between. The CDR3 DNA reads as TGCGCCAGCAGTGGAGGGGACACGAGCTCCTACGAGCAGTACGTC. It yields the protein CASSGGDTSSYEQYV.

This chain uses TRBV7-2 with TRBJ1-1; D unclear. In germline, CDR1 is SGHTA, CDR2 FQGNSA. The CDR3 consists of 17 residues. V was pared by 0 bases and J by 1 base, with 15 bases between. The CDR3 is CASSLAPARMTNTEAFF. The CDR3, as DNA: TGTGCCAGCAGCTTAGCGCCAGCGCGGATGACGAACACTGAAGCTTTCTTT.

The CDR3, as DNA: TGTGCCACCAGGGGAGGGGGCGCGTCCTACAATGAGCAGTTCTTC. The encoded protein is CATRGGGASYNEQFF. The chain employs TRBV24-1 and TRBJ2-1; the D gene could be TRBD1 or TRBD2 (7 bases each). Trimming pared 7 bases from V and 1 base from J, leaving 13 bases between. Germline V gives CDR1 KGHDR, CDR2 SFDVKD. The CDR3 loop spans 15 amino acids.

In nucleotides, the CDR3 is TGTGCCAGCAGAACCGGGGGTACCACTGAAGCTTTCTTT. This codes for CASRTGGTTEAFF. V usage is TRBV12-3 or TRBV12-4 and J usage is TRBJ1-1, with D perhaps matching TRBD1 (5 bases). The CDR3 is made up of 13 amino acids. Trimming took off 6 bases at V and 4 bases at J, with 12 bases between the two ends.

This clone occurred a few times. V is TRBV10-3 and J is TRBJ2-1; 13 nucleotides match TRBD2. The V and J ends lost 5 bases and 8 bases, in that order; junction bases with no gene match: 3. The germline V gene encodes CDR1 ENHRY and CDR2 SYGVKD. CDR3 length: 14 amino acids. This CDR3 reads CAISTSGGADEQFF. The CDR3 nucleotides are TGTGCCATCAGTACTAGCGGGGGGGCCGATGAGCAGTTCTTC.

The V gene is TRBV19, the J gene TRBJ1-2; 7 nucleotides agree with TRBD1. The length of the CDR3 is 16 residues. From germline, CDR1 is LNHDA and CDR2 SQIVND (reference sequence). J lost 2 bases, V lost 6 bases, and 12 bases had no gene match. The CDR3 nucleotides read TGTGCCAGTAGGCGAACTCCGACAGGGCCAAACTATGGCTACACCTTC. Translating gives CASRRTPTGPNYGYTF.

The CDR3 DNA follows: TGTGCCAGCAGTCGGGCAGGGGCCTATGGCTACACCTTC. Amino acids: CASSRAGAYGYTF. This chain uses TRBV6-5 with TRBJ1-2; D is perhaps TRBD1 (6 bases). Germline-derived CDR1 and CDR2 are MNHEY and SVGAGI. Trimming removed 5 bases at V and 4 bases at J, with 11 bases between. This CDR3 spans 13 amino acids.

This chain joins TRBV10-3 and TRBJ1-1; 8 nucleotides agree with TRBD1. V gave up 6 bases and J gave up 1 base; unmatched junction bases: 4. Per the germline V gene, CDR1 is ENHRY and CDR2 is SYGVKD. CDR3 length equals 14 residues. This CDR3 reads CAISTQGGNTEAFF. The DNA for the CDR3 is TGTGCCATCAGCACACAGGGGGGGAACACTGAAGCTTTCTTT.

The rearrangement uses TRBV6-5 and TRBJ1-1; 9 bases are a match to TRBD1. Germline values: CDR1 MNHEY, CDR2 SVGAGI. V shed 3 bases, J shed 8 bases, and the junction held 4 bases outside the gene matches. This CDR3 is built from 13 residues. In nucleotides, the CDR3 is TGTGCCAGCAGTTATAGGACAGGGGCCGAAGCTTTCTTT. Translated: CASSYRTGAEAFF.

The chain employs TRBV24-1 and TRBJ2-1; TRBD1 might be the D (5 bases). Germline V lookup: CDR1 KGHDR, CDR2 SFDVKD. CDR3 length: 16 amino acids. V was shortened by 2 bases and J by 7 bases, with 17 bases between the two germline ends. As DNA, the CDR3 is TGTGCCACCAGTGATTCTCAGGGTTTTTTGAATAATGAGCAGTTCTTC. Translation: CATSDSQGFLNNEQFF.